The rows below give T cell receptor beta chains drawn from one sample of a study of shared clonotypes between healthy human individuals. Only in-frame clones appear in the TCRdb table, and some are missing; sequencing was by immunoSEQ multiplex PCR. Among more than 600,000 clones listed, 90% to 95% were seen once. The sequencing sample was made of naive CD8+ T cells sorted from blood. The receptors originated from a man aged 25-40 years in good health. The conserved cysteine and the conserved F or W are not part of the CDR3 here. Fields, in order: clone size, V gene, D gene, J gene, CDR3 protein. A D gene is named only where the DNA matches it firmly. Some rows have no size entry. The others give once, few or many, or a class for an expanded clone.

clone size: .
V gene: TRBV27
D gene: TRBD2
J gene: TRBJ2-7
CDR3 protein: ASRRLAGRYEQY

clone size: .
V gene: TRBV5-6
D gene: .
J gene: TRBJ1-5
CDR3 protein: ASSLDNQPQH

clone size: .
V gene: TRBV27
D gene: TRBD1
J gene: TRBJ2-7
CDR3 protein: ASSPGTEVSSYEQY

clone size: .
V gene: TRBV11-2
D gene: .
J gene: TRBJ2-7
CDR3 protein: ASSLGKNYGYEQY

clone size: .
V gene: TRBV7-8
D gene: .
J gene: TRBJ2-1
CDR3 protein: ASSLGYNEQF

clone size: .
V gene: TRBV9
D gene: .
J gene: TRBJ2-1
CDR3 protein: ASSGEGANNEQF

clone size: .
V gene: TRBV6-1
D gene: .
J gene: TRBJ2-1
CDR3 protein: ASSEGPSSNEQF

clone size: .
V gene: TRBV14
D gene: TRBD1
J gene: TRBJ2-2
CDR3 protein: ASSQDRGWTGELF

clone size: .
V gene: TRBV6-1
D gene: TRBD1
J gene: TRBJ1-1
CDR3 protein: ASRGGGTEAF

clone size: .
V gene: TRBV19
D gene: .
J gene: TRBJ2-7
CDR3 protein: ASKTGTLSYEQY

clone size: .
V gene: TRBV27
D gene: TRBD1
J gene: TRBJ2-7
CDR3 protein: ASSPYGTGRSYEQY

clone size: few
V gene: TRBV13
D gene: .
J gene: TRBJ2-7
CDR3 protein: ASSLINEQY

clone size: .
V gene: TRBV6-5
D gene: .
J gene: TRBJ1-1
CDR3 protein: ASSYSGREAF

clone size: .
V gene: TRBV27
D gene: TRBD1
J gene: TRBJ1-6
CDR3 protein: ASTLTGPYNSPLH

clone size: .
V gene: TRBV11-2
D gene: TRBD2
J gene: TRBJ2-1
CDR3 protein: ASSKPGLGDNEQF

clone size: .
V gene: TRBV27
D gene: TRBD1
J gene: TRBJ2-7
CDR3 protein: ASSLSIGDRSSYEQY

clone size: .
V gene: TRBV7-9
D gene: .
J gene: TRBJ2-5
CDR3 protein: ASSLESETQY

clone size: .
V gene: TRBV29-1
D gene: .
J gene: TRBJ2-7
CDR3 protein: SVQTTGYEQY

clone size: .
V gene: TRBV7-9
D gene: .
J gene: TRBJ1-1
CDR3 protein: ASSPPSVEAF

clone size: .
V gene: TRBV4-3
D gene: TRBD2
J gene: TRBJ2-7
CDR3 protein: ASSQASAGNYEQY

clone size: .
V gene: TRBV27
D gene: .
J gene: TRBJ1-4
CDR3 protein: ASSPSFYRDEKLF

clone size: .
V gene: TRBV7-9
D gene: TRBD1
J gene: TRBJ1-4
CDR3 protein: ASSPPGQPNEKLF

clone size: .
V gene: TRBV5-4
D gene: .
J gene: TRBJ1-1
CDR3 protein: ASSDRDGTEAF

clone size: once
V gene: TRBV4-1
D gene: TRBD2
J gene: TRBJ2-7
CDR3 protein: ASSQVVAGVNSYEQY

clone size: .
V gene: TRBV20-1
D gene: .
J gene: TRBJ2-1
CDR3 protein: SALEGNEQF

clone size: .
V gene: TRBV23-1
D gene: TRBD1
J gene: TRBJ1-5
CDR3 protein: ASEDRGLGNQPQH

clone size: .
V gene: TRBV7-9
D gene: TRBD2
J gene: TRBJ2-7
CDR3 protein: ASSLVAGALYEQY

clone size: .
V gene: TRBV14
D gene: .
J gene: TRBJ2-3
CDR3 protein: ASIDLCGRDTQY

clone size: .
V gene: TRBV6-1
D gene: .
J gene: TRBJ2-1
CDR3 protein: ASSRDFYNEQF

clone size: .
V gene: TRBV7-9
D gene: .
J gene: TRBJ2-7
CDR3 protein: ASSLDRIQGYEQY

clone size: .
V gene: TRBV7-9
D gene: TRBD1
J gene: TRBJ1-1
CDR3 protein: ASSSDRGRSTEAF

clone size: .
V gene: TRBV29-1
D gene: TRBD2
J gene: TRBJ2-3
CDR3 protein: SVHTSGRSTDTQY

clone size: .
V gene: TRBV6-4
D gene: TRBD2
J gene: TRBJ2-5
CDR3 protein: ASSERAGEVWETQY

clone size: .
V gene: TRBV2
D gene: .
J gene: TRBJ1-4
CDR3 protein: ASSEEADPTNEKLF

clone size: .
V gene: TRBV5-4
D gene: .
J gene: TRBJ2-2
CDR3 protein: ASSLGYLSGELF

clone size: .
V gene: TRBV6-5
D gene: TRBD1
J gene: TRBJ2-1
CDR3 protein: ASSQGQGYSNEQF

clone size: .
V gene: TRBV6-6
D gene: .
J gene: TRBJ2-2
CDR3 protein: ASSYGLGELF

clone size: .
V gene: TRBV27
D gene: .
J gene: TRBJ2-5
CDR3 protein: ASSLLVGGRPQETQY

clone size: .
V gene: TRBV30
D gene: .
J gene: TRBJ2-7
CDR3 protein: AWSDLGGLYEQY

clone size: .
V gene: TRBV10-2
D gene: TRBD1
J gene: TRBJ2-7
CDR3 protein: ASLTGNEQY

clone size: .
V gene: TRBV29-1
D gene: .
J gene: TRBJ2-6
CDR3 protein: SVEDRVGSGANVLT

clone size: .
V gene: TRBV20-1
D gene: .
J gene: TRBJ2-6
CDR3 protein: SATTDYVLT

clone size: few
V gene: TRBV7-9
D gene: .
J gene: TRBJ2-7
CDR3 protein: ASSVDSYEQY

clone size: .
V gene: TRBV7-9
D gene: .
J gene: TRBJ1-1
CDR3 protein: ASSSGTANTEAF

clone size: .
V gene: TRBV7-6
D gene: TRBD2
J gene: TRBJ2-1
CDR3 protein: ASSLARAGTSYNEQF

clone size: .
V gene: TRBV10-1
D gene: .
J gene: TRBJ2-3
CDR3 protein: ASSENLYTDTQY

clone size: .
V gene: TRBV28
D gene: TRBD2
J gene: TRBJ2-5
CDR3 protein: ASSLLSGKETQY

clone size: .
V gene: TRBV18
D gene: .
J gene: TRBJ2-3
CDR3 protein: ASQADSTDTQY

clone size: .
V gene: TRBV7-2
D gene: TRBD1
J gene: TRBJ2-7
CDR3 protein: ASTNTGGSYEQY

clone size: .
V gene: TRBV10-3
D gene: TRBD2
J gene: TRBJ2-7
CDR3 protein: AIRSGLAGVEDEQY

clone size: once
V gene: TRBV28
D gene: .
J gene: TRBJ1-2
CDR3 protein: ASSLGTVDGYT

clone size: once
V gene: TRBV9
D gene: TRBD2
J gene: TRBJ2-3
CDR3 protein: ASSVVLAGDTQY

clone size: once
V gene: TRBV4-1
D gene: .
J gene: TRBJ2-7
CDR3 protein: ASSPEEGPYEQY

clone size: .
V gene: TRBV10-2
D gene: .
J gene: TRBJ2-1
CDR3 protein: ASSETTSWGTQNEQF

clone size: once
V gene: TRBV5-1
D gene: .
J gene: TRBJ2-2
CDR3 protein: ASSFWTAGELF

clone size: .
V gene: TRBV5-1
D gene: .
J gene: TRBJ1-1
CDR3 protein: ASSRTRAVRTEAF

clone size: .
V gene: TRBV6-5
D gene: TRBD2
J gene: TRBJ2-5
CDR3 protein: ASSYPGGETQY

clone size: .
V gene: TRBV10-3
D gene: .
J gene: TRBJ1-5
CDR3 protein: ATLVGSDQPQH

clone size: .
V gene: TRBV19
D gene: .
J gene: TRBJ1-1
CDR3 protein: ASRENRFTEAF